The clone carrying this T cell receptor (beta chain) was counted ten times or more. The sample originates from a study of low-dose radiotherapy and immunotherapy resistance in tumors. At the level of the study: Intravenous nivolumab 240 mg every two weeks plus ipilimumab 1 mg/kg every six weeks was given to patients.

Covering alpha and beta chains, TRAV- and TRBV-specific primers were used for the first-strand cDNA. It was with a constant-region primer and a V-primer adapter that TCRs were amplified over roughly 19 PCR cycles. In TCRdb, the reads were re-called with MiXCR into one record per CDR3 protein. The table includes fewer than 90,000 distinct CDR3 sequences, 31% detected once. The time point denotes: before trial treatment. Low-dose radiotherapy and low-dose cyclophosphamide, together with aspirin, ipilimumab and nivolumab, were given to donors. This clonotype was obtained from a female donor with ovarian cancer. Sample: PBMCs, taken before treatment.

CDR3 region: CASKGTNYGYTF. CDR3 sequence (DNA): TGTGCCAGCAAGGGGACAAACTATGGCTACACCTTC. The chain couples TRBV9 to TRBJ1-2; D perhaps matches TRBD1 (6 bases). V was cut by 6 bases and J by 2 bases, with 8 bases left in between. The CDR3 spans 12 residues. The germline CDR1 and CDR2 sequences are SGDLS and YYNGEE.